The clone carrying this T cell receptor (beta chain) was seen many times. The germline gives CDR1 SGHTA, CDR2 FQGNSA. This CDR3 region has 14 residues. V was pared by 5 bases and J by 5 bases, with 7 bases of the junction left unmatched. As for time point: newly diagnosed GD, antithyroid drugs for less than 3 months. With RNA extracted from PBMCs as input, the TCR library was made. The data originate from a study of regulatory T cells in long-lasting Graves disease. Investigators prepared the TCR beta libraries by applying iRepertoire HTBI primers and Arm-PCR of CDR3 regions. TCRdb recomputed calls from the multiplex PCR reads with MiXCR, one row per CDR3 protein. The profile shows about 470,000 distinct CDR3 sequences, 15% to 20% of them singletons. Another study also made use of these data, one on T cells in Graves' hyperthyroidism and ophthalmopathy.

The chain employs TRBV7-2 and TRBJ2-5; 8 bases are a match to TRBD2. Sequencing used peripheral blood mononuclear cells (PBMCs), obtained at new diagnosis, from a patient treated with antithyroid drugs. The receptor was derived from a man in his forties with Graves disease. CDR3 amino acids: CASSRAGVMETQYF. The CDR3 coding sequence is TGTGCCAGCAGCCGAGCGGGAGTTATGGAGACCCAGTACTTC.